A selection of T cell receptor beta chains follows, all from one sample in a study of blood T cells in healthy people across ages. TCRdb recomputed calls from the 5' RACE reads with MiXCR, one row per CDR3 protein. The table records some 1,800,000 distinct CDR3 sequences, 39% of them present only once. Sequenced input: blood. These receptors were taken from a human donor in good health. Each CDR3 is given with its conserved first and last residue. A D gene is named only where the DNA matches it firmly. The size of a clone is reported for some rows only, either as once, few or many, or as a class for expanded clones.

v_gene,d_gene,abundance,j_gene,CDR3nt,CDR3aa
TRBV3-1,NA,few,TRBJ2-1,TGTGCCAGCAGCCAAGAAGGCAGGGTAAGCAATGAGCAGTTCTTC,CASSQEGRVSNEQFF
TRBV27,NA,few,TRBJ2-3,TGTGCCAGCGGCTCACAGGGGAGGACAGATACGCAGTATTTT,CASGSQGRTDTQYF
TRBV24-1,TRBD1,few,TRBJ2-7,TGTGCCACCAGTGACCCCGGGACAGCCAACGAGCAGTACTTC,CATSDPGTANEQYF
TRBV20-1,NA,few,TRBJ2-7,TGCAGTGCGGGGATATTCCACGAGCAGTACTTC,CSAGIFHEQYF
TRBV18,NA,NA,TRBJ2-6,TGTGCCAGCTCACCAAGAAGCTCTGGGGCCGACGTCCTGACTTTC,CASSPRSSGADVLTF
TRBV4-1,NA,NA,TRBJ1-1,TGCGCCAGCAGCCAAGGGGGGTTGTCTGAAGCTTTCTTT,CASSQGGLSEAFF
TRBV7-2,NA,many,TRBJ1-5,TGTGCCAGCAGCTTAGTCGGCGACCAGCCCCAGCATTTT,CASSLVGDQPQHF
TRBV29-1,TRBD2,few,TRBJ2-1,TGCAGCGCCCGAAGCGGGGGGGCCGGCGAGCAGTTCTTC,CSARSGGAGEQFF
TRBV12-3/TRBV12-4,NA,NA,TRBJ2-2,TGTGCCAGCAGTTTAGTTGGCGGCACCGGGGAGCTGTTTTTT,CASSLVGGTGELFF
TRBV24-1,TRBD1,few,TRBJ2-3,TGTGCCACCAGTGACCCACCGGGACAGGGGGTTACAGATACGCAGTATTTT,CATSDPPGQGVTDTQYF
TRBV12-3/TRBV12-4,TRBD2,NA,TRBJ2-1,TGTGCCAGCAGGTCCTCACGGGCGGGGGTTTTCGCTTGGCAGTTCTTC,CASRSSRAGVFAWQFF
TRBV4-1,NA,NA,TRBJ1-5,TGCGCCAGCAGCCAGTACATCTCCAATCAGCCCCAGCATTTT,CASSQYISNQPQHF
TRBV12-3/TRBV12-4,NA,NA,TRBJ2-5,TGTGCCAGCAGTTTTAACATACAAGAGACCCAGTACTTC,CASSFNIQETQYF
TRBV20-1,NA,NA,TRBJ1-1,TGCAGTGCAAGCTACATGAACACTGAAGCTTTCTTT,CSASYMNTEAFF
TRBV7-2,NA,NA,TRBJ2-3,TGTGCCAGCTGTTTTAGCACAGATACGCAGTATTTT,CASCFSTDTQYF
TRBV12-3/TRBV12-4,NA,few,TRBJ1-2,TGTGCCAGCAGTTTCGTTCCTGGGGGTAATGGCTACACCTTC,CASSFVPGGNGYTF
TRBV6-2/TRBV6-3,TRBD1,NA,TRBJ2-5,TGTGCCTGCAGTTACTCGCGGACAGGGGGAGAGACCCAGTACTTC,CACSYSRTGGETQYF
TRBV10-3,NA,once,TRBJ1-5,TGTGCCATCAGTGAGACAGTCAATCAGCCCCAGCATTTT,CAISETVNQPQHF
TRBV9,NA,NA,TRBJ2-5,TGTGCCAGCAGCTCACTCTCCAGGGCCCCAGAGACCCAGTACTTC,CASSSLSRAPETQYF
TRBV7-2,NA,NA,TRBJ1-2,TGTGCCAGCAGCCTCGTAGGAGACAGCAGTGGCTACACCTTC,CASSLVGDSSGYTF
TRBV15,TRBD2,few,TRBJ2-1,TGTGCCACCAGCAGATCCCCCGTAGCGGGTAGCGAGCAGTTCTTC,CATSRSPVAGSEQFF
TRBV6-5,TRBD1,few,TRBJ1-6,TGTGCCAGCAGACGGGACAGAGGACACAATTCACCCCTCCACTTT,CASRRDRGHNSPLHF
TRBV2,NA,NA,TRBJ2-1,TGTGCCAGCAGGGGTGATTGGACCAACAATGAGCAGTTCTTC,CASRGDWTNNEQFF
TRBV28,TRBD1,NA,TRBJ2-7,TGTGCCAGCAGTCTAAATGGACAGGCGTACGAGCAGTACTTC,CASSLNGQAYEQYF
TRBV20-1,NA,NA,TRBJ2-3,TGCAGTGCTAGAGCCCCCGGACAGAACACAGATACGCAGTATTTT,CSARAPGQNTDTQYF
TRBV7-9,TRBD2,NA,TRBJ2-3,TGTGCCAGCAGCTTAGGCGGGACTAGCCCAGAATATACGCAGTATTTT,CASSLGGTSPEYTQYF
TRBV4-3,NA,few,TRBJ1-5,TGCGCCAGTATAGGCCCGACTGGCCAGCCCCAGCATTTT,CASIGPTGQPQHF
TRBV5-1,TRBD1,NA,TRBJ2-1,TGCGCCAGCAGCCCCCGGACAGGGTCCCATGAGCAGTTCTTC,CASSPRTGSHEQFF
TRBV5-4,NA,once,TRBJ1-2,TGTGCCAGCACCGAAGGGACGGGACTCAAGGATGGCTACACCTTC,CASTEGTGLKDGYTF
TRBV15,NA,NA,TRBJ1-4,TGTGCCACCAGCAGAGACCAGTGGGTTAATGAAAAACTGTTTTTT,CATSRDQWVNEKLFF
TRBV5-1,NA,NA,TRBJ1-6,TGCGCCAGCAGCTTGGCCCAGGGAAGGGGAAATTCACCCCTCCACTTT,CASSLAQGRGNSPLHF
TRBV27,TRBD1,NA,TRBJ1-2,TGTGCCAGCAGTCGACAATTTGACAGGGGGCCGCTTCTTAACTATGGCTACACCTTC,CASSRQFDRGPLLNYGYTF
TRBV20-1,NA,NA,TRBJ1-1,TGCAGTGCTAGGCCCGCGGGGTCGCGGGCTGAAGCTTTCTTT,CSARPAGSRAEAFF
TRBV12-3/TRBV12-4,NA,few,TRBJ2-1,TGTGCCAGCAGGCCATACAGGATGGGAGGTAATGAGCAGTTCTTC,CASRPYRMGGNEQFF
TRBV29-1,NA,few,TRBJ2-3,TGCAGCGTTCCGACAGAAAACACAGATACGCAGTATTTT,CSVPTENTDTQYF
TRBV13,NA,NA,TRBJ1-2,TGTGCCAGCAGCTTAGGGACGCTAGCAAGCGGCGGCTACACCTTC,CASSLGTLASGGYTF
TRBV7-2,TRBD2,NA,TRBJ2-7,TGTGCCAGCAGCTTAAGCGGGGGGGCTAGTATTATGGGCGAGCAGTACTTC,CASSLSGGASIMGEQYF
TRBV5-1,TRBD2,few,TRBJ2-1,TGCGCCAGCAGCTTGGGGACTAGCGGGGCTGAGCAGTTCTTC,CASSLGTSGAEQFF
TRBV12-3/TRBV12-4,TRBD1,few,TRBJ2-1,TGTGCCAGTCACAGGGGCTACAATGAGCAGTTCTTC,CASHRGYNEQFF
TRBV10-3,NA,few,TRBJ2-1,TGTGCCATCAGTGGGATGGTGGCAGGGATTGATCGTGGGAATGAGCAGTTCTTC,CAISGMVAGIDRGNEQFF
TRBV29-1,TRBD1,many,TRBJ2-1,TGCAGCGTTGAAGATCTGGACAGGGGTCCGCAGTTCTTC,CSVEDLDRGPQFF
TRBV21-1,NA,NA,TRBJ1-3,TGTGCCAGCAGCACTGGACAGTTCCTCTCTGGAAACACCATATATTTT,CASSTGQFLSGNTIYF
TRBV24-1,NA,NA,TRBJ2-1,TGTGCCACCAGTGATTTCCTCGGGCCCTACAATGAGCAGTTCTTC,CATSDFLGPYNEQFF
TRBV4-3,TRBD2,few,TRBJ2-1,TGCGCCAGCAGCCAAGGGATATCAGCGGGGGGCTACAATGAGCAGTTCTTC,CASSQGISAGGYNEQFF
TRBV2,NA,NA,TRBJ2-6,TGTGCCAGCAGACAGGGAGGTTCATCGGGGGCCAACGTCCGGACTTTC,CASRQGGSSGANVRTF
TRBV6-6,TRBD1,NA,TRBJ1-1,TGTGCCAGCAGACCCGGACAGGGGTGGAAAGCTTTCTTT,CASRPGQGWKAFF